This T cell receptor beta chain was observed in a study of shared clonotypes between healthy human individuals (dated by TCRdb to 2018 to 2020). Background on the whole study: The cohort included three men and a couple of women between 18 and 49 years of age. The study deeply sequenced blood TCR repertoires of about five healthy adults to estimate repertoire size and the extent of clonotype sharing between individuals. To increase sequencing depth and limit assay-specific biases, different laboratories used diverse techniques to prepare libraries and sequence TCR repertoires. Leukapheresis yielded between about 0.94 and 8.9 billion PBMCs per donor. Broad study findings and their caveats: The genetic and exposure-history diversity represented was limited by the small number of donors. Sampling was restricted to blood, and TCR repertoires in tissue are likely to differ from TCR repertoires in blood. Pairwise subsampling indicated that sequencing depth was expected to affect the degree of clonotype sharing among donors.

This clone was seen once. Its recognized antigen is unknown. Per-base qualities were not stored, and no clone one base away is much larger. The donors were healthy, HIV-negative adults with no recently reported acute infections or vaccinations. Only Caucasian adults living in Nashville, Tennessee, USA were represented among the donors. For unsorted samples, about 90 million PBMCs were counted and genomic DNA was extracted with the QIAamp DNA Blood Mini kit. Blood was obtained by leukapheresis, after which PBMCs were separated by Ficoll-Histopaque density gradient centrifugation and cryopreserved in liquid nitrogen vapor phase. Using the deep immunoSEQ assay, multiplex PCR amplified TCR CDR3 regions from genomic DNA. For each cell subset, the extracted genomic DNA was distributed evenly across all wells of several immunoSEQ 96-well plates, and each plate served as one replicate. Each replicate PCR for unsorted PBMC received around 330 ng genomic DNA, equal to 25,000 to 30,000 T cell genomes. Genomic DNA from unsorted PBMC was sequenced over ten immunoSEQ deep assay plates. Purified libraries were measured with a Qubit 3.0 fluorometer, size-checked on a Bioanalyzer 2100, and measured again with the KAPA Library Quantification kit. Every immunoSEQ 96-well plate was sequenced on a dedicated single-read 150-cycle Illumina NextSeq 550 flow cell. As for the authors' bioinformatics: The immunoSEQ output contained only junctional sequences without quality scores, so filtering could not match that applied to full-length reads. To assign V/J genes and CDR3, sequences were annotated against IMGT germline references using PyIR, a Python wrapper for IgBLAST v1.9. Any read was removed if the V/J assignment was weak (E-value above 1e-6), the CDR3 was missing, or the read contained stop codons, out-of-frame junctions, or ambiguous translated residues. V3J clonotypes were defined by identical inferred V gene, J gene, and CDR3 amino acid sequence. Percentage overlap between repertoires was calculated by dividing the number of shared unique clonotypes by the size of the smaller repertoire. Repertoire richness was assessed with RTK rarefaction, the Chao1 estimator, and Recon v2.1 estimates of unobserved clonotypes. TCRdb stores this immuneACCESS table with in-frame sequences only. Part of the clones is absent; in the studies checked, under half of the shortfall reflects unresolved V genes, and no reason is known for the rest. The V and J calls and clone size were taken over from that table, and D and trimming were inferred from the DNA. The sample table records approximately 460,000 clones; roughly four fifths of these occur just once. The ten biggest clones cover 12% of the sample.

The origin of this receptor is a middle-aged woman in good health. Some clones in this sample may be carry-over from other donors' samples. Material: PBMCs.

CDR3 region: CASSFVTTDTQYF. The DNA sequence reads TGTGCCAGCAGCTTTGTCACCACAGATACGCAGTATTTT. The rearranged chain carries TRBV7-1 and TRBJ2-3; no confident D gene assignment can be made. TRBV7-1 is flagged as an ORF with uncertain function. Relative to germline, V is 4 bases shorter and J is 2 bases shorter, with 7 bases between their ends. The CDR3 goes from the cysteine to the phenylalanine over 13 residues. This entry keeps only the CDR3 DNA: 39 bases, framed from base 1.